The rows below give T cell receptor beta chains drawn from one sample of a study of T cells in Graves' hyperthyroidism and ophthalmopathy. TCRdb itself ran the multiplex PCR reads through MiXCR, one entry per CDR3 protein. The sample contains approximately 710,000 distinct CDR3 sequences, about 18% of which appear only once. The sample consisted of blood. The receptors were gathered from a man aged 50-59 years with Graves' hyperthyroidism. Both conserved end residues are part of each CDR3.

>14|TRBV20-1|TRBJ2-5
CSARGTEAQETQYF
>23|TRBV19|TRBJ2-2
CASTGQGGGPSTQLAANTGELFF
>16|TRBV10-3|TRBJ1-3
CAISDVNRGSGNTIYF
>19|TRBV28|TRBJ2-7
CASSLGIGTSGRDTYEQYF
>14|TRBV11-2|TRBJ1-1
CASSFDSGNTEAFF
>19|TRBV19|TRBJ2-1
CASMPGLAAEEQAYNEQFF
>15|TRBV2|TRBJ1-4
CASSRGDATNEKLFF
>14|TRBV6-1|TRBJ1-5
CASSELPGNQPQHF
>15|TRBV5-6|TRBJ2-3
CASILTSGLTDTQYF
>14|TRBV11-2|TRBJ2-7
CASSPPGRVYEQYF
>15|TRBV12-3/TRBV12-4|TRBJ2-1
CASSFQAGLYNEQFF
>14|TRBV19|TRBJ2-5
CASSLSQDVETQYF
>13|TRBV20-1|TRBJ2-7
CSAYPGRRNEQYF
>13|TRBV30|TRBJ1-1
CAWRALVTGEAFF
>13|TRBV20-1|TRBJ1-1
CSPDRVGDTEAFF
>13|TRBV28|TRBJ2-3
CASSHLSTDTQYF
>15|TRBV5-1|TRBJ1-3
CASSLEGANGNTIYF
>14|TRBV27|TRBJ2-1
CASSSEGPGNEQFF
>15|TRBV10-3|TRBJ1-5
CAISDFGQGGQPQHF
>13|TRBV11-2|TRBJ2-5
CASSGTAQETQYF
>17|TRBV2|TRBJ2-3
CASSEPGLAINTDTQYF
>15|TRBV2|TRBJ1-5
CASKKGDNNNQPQHF
>17|TRBV28|TRBJ2-2
CASSWGTSGWDTGELFF
>15|TRBV24-1|TRBJ1-4
CGTSDPGQGNEKLFF
>15|TRBV6-5|TRBJ2-7
CASSYSSDSTYEQYF
>15|TRBV30|TRBJ1-1
CAWSWGNGLNTEAFF
>16|TRBV4-3|TRBJ2-2
CASSQEDLPPSRELFF
>12|TRBV29-1|TRBJ2-7
CSVGQGAYEQYF